This T cell receptor beta chain was retrieved from a study of vaccination and CD4 T cells after COVID-19. For the study at large: Nasal swab PCR had detected SARS-CoV-2 in convalescent patients, under ten mild and one severe.

The Oncomine TCR Beta short-read assay was what sequenced the DNA obtained from cultured CD4+ T cells. TCRdb called the PCR reads again in MiXCR, with one record for every CDR3 protein. The sample holds some 15,000 distinct CDR3 sequences, under 55% seen once. The length of the CDR3 is 18 residues. CDR1 is DFQATT, CDR2 SNEGSKA, per germline (reference sequence). V lost 0 bases to trimming and J lost 2 bases; unmatched junction nucleotides: 11. Specified treatment: roughly 10-day PBMC culture with coronavirus spike peptide pools or control peptides (ViraFEST assay). Note on this clonotype: The antigen is not known.

This TCR was recovered from a human donor who had recovered from COVID-19. The sequencing here drew on CD4+ T cells from blood, cultured in vitro, taken before SARS-CoV-2 vaccination. The chain recombines TRBV20-1 with TRBJ1-5, with 9 bases matching TRBD1. As DNA, the CDR3 is TGCAGTGCTAGAGATGTGGACAGGGGATTAGTCGGCAATCAGCCCCAGCATTTT. Translation: CSARDVDRGLVGNQPQHF.